Here is one TCR beta chain with its context. The antigen it recognizes is unknown. Base qualities are not recorded, but no much larger clone differs from it by a single base. The sample comes from a study of cytomegalovirus exposure and HLA in healthy donors listed by TCRdb under 2017. About the study as a whole: In an earlier analysis of around 540 of the donors, 250 to 300 Gb of sequence data and 95 million to 130 million unique TCR beta sequences from 150 million to 200 million T cells were reported. In a later genetic analysis, genome-wide SNP genotypes for about three fifths of the roughly 670 donors were used, and that subset was treated as a discovery cohort. An early release that covered 500 to 800 HLA-typed donors contained around 300 gigabases of sequencing data and 65 million to 100 million unique TCR sequences. Besides the first cohort of 666 subjects, a separate validation cohort made up of about 120 different subjects was used. Alongside the repertoire data, information on donor age, sex, ethnicity and CMV serostatus was compiled. About five DR-DQ haplotypes were handled as single units for association and clustering, since linkage in the cohort was strong. The aim of the study was to test whether cataloging public T cell receptors could identify signatures of past pathogen exposure. Of the roughly 400 genotyped donors, 65% to 90% fell in the genetic ancestry cluster associated with self-reported Caucasian donors. All discovery cohort repertoires had been generated on a single sequencing platform. Using immunosequencing, the study profiled T cell repertoires from 500 to 800 subjects and related those repertoires to cytomegalovirus serostatus. Typing coverage differed by locus: A, B, C, DRB1 and DQB1 were typed in roughly 620-640 donors, DQA1 in approximately 520, DPA1 in 600 to 610, and DPB1 in 472. Among some 400 genotyped donors of the cohort, an average of approximately 240,000 unique TCR beta nucleotide sequences was sequenced per donor, of which roughly 18% were non-productive. An earlier analysis of 587 of the donors used high-throughput TCR beta sequencing to judge whether each TCR beta V gene segment behaved as functional or pseudogenic. High-throughput TCR immunosequencing, statistical association of individual TCRs with disease status, and machine learning were combined to predict cytomegalovirus infection status. The later analysis used no new phenotypic data to find candidate immune exposures, relying instead on TCR beta sequences and their occurrence across donors. A later analysis re-examined previously published TCR beta repertoires from about 670 donors and added high-resolution HLA genotyping to investigate patterns of TCR occurrence. Class I and class II HLA loci were covered by the typing at four-digit resolution. Overall study outcomes, separate from this receptor: A further reported finding was that TCR beta sequences accurately predicted the HLA-A and HLA-B alleles for most subjects in the first cohort. A later analysis found that most CMV-associated TCR beta chains appeared HLA-restricted, with HLA associations seemingly driven largely by CMV exposure. Specific HLA alleles were associated with 16,951 TCR beta sequences at a false discovery rate of 0.05 in a later analysis. Approximately 18 rarely observed V segments, including chromosome 9 orphons, were excluded from the earlier analysis of approximately 500 of the donors because counts were too low. Cytomegalovirus status was reported to be diagnosed by the classifier with high specificity and sensitivity in both the original and validation cohorts. The sequencing pipeline was judged likely to have produced a cluster of highly shared sequence variants as a technical artifact. In a later analysis, the rate of TCR association differed among HLA loci, with DRB1 alleles having the most associated TCRs and HLA-C alleles having the fewest. Broadly in line with IMGT annotations, most TCR beta V segments showed up in productive rearrangements about 87% or about 30% of the time in an earlier analysis of about 500 of the donors. For the cohort, immune exposure information was limited to CMV serostatus. In vitro tests confirmed that three of the cytomegalovirus-associated TCR beta chains recognize cytomegalovirus antigens. The cohort was sequenced for TCR beta chains only, and without alpha or paired-chain data the features that could be detected were limited. According to a later analysis, parvovirus B19, influenza, CMV and Epstein-Barr virus appeared linked to several top co-occurrence clusters. In a later genetic analysis, fewer N-insertions in productive TCRs were reported among donors in an Asian-associated ancestry cluster than the roughly 640-donor mean. Some IMGT-functional V segments, including TRBV6-2 and TRBV6-3, could not be told apart with the 87-base-pair reads, so those segments were excluded. Linkage disequilibrium might explain the correlated functional status among segregating V segments, but an unknown experimental factor could not be ruled out. While some public TCRs were present in many individuals, most TCR sequences turned up only very rarely across donors. A later genetic analysis associated a missense DCLRE1C variant with V-gene and J-gene trimming of TCR beta chains, and an independent cohort replicated the association. In a later analysis, HLA-associated TCR beta chains were found to be more clonally expanded and to have lower generation probabilities than equally common non-associated chains. When HLA alleles, especially DR and DQ, strongly co-occurred, attributing TCR associations to individual alleles was difficult. Roughly uniform sequencing depth across donors was assumed in presence/absence analyses, although this assumption may not hold. HLA typing was unavailable for some donors at each locus, so association tests used only the typed subset. A total of 150 to 200 TCR beta chains were listed by the study as associated with cytomegalovirus. It was suggested by the authors that the approach could potentially be generalized to other disease states and immunological phenotypes.

Receptor amplification or capture employed the immunoSEQ multiplex PCR assay. For the multiplex PCR, a mixture combining 60 forward primers for TCR Vbeta segments and 13 reverse primers for TCR Jbeta segments was used. A multiplex PCR assay on genomic DNA amplified the CDR3 region of rearranged TCR beta genes. The Illumina HiSeq System was used to sequence the amplified TCR beta libraries as 87-base-pair reads. The original methods were these. Across the roughly 700 repertoires, a later analysis counted tens of millions of unique TCR beta chains, some 11 million of which were shared by at least two donors. Raw reads were error-corrected and collapsed into unique sequences with a nearest-neighbor algorithm that merged closely related sequences to remove PCR and sequencing errors. Alignment of CDR3 sequences to IMGT reference sequences was used to assign V, D and J gene segments. For a sequence to be retained, at least a six-nucleotide match to both a V gene segment and a J gene segment was required. Rearrangements were called productive when the CDR3 lacked stop codons and stayed in frame with V and J; all others were non-productive. Following IMGT convention, CDR3 was defined as the stretch from the second conserved V-encoded cysteine up to the conserved J-encoded phenylalanine. Sequences without an unambiguous match to a single V gene segment were excluded from the earlier analysis of several hundred of the donors. In an earlier analysis of approximately 590 of the donors, V segments were called functional above 56.7% productive rearrangements and were called segregating when the between-donor standard deviation exceeded 5%. A statistical classification framework was developed to diagnose cytomegalovirus status using the catalog of TCR beta chain sequences. A later analysis assigned V and J genes by comparing TCR nucleotide sequences with IMGT/GENE-DB human TR gene sequences. Using the TCRdist pipeline, a later analysis assigned CDR3 sequences along with most-parsimonious VDJ recombination scenarios. In a later analysis, every TCR beta chain was defined by the combination of its CDR3 amino acid sequence and its V-gene family, and reads without a unique V-gene family were dropped. A later analysis removed 500 to 600 highly shared, low-generation-probability nucleotide sequences to deal with suspected cross-contamination and a sequencing artifact. A later analysis calculated a clonal expansion index for each public chain from normalized within-repertoire ranks of inferred template counts. In a later analysis, generation probabilities were computed using a VDJ recombination model fitted to out-of-frame rearrangements, and the results were checked against IGoR. A later analysis scored TCR-TCR, TCR-HLA and TCR-CMV co-occurrence with hypergeometric tests, applying a repertoire-size bias correction to TCR pairs. A later analysis estimated false discovery rates by permuting HLA or CMV assignments 20 times. In a later analysis, co-occurring TCRs were grouped using DBSCAN, and TCRdist sequence similarity was added for clustering within HLA-allele-positive subsets. Repertoires with fewer than 30,000 or more than 120,000 public chains were left out of co-occurrence clustering, as were five repertoires with anomalous nucleotide sharing. In TCRdb, the immuneACCESS table is reduced to in-frame sequences with V and J assigned. These tables do not hold every clone; where another copy was compared, an unresolved V gene accounts for under half, and the others remain unexplained. Clonal size and the V and J genes are those of that table, whereas D and trimming came from the DNA. The sample table records approximately 100,000 clones; about 76% of these occur just once. About 12% of the sample comes from the top ten.

From the cysteine through the phenylalanine, the CDR3 covers 15 amino acids. Only the CDR3 DNA is retained, 45 bases long and in frame from the first base. The germline ends are 12 bases apart after V is trimmed by 1 base and J by 4 bases. The germline V gene supplies CDR1 MGHRA and CDR2 YSYEKL. The cohort consisted of 666 healthy bone marrow donors. At the time of sampling, every cohort member was nominally healthy, though immune exposures that went unrecorded were likely present. The donor was CMV seropositive and was included in the group of 250 to 350 seropositive cohort members. A peripheral blood sample was collected from each donor, and TCR beta sequencing was performed on peripheral blood mononuclear cells. The Qiagen DNeasy Blood Extraction Kit was used to extract genomic DNA from the blood cell samples.

Sequencing input: PBMCs. The receptor comes from a woman in her forties in good health and CMV-seropositive. The sequence links TRBV4-1 to TRBJ2-3, and possibly TRBD1, on 6 matching bases. The DNA is TGCGCCAGCAGCCAAGTGGGGACACTCGCAGATACGCAGTATTTT. It is translated as CASSQVGTLADTQYF.